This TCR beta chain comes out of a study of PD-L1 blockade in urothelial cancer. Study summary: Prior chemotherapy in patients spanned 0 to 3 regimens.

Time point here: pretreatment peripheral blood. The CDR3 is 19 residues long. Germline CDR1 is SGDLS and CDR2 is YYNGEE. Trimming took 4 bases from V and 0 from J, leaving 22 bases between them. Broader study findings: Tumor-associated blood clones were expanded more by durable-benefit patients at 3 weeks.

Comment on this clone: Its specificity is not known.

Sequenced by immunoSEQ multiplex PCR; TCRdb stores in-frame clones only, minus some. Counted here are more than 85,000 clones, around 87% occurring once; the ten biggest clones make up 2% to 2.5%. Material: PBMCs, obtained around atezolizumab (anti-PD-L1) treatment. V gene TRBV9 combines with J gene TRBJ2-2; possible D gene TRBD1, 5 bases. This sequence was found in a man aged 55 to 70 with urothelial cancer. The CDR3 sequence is CASSLAGAGKGSNTGELFF. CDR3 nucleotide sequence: TGTGCCAGCAGCCTCGCAGGCGCAGGGAAGGGTTCGAACACCGGGGAGCTGTTTTTT.